The source of this TCR beta chain is a study of post-analysis software for immune sequencing data. CDR3 length: 17 residues. CDR1 is KGHDR, CDR2 SFDVKD, per germline. After removal of 4 bases from V and 1 base from J, the junction contained 5 bases not matched to a gene. This clonotype came up a few times. Its specificity is not known. Study-level results: Relative to controls, patients had 5 or 6 TRBV segments at higher frequency, with TRBV5-6, TRBV5-1 and TRBV20-1 among these. Patients with multiple sclerosis recorded significantly lower normalized Chao1 diversity than controls, the study found.

Unique molecular identifiers featured in each of the TCR beta cDNA libraries. TCRdb recomputed calls from the PCR reads with MiXCR, one row per CDR3 protein. The table lists almost 700,000 distinct CDR3 sequences, over 45% of them singletons. The rearrangement links TRBV24-1 to TRBJ2-1, with 11 bases identical to TRBD2. This receptor was identified in a girl aged 2 to 9 with multiple sclerosis. The sample taken for sequencing was blood. Here the CDR3 DNA reads TGTGCCACCAGTGACGCCACTAGCGGGAGTTCCTACAATGAGCAGTTCTTC. It codes for CATSDATSGSSYNEQFF.